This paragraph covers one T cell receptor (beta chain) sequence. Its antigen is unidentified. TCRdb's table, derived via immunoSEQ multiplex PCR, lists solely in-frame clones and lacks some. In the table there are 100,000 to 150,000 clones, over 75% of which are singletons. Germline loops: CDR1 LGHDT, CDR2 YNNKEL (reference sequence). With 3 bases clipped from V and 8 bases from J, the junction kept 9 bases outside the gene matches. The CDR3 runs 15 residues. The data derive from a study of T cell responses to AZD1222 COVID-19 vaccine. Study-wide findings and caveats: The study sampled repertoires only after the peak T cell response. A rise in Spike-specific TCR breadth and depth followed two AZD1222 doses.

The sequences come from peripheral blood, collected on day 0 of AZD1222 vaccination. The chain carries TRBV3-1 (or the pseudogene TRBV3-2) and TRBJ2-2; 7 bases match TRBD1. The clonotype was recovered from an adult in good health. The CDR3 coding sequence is TGTGCCAGCAGCCAGTCCGGGACAGTCCCTGGGGAGCTGTTTTTT. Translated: CASSQSGTVPGELFF.